Shown below are 14 T cell receptor beta chains from a single sample sequenced in a study of CD8+ T cells in alopecia areata. The authors extracted RNA and reverse transcribed it into cDNA as the sequencing template. Sequencing was performed with immunoSEQ multiplex PCR; in TCRdb, only in-frame clones are kept and a portion is missing. The table lists around 86,000 clones, just over 70% of them singletons, with 15% to 20% in the top ten. Treatment described: oral pan-JAK inhibitor, 5-10 mg twice daily. The sequences come from CD8+ T cells sorted from blood, collected at approximately week 42, from a patient treated with tofacitinib. The receptors derive from a human donor with alopecia areata.

This clone was counted only a few times. V gene TRBV7-9 combines with J gene TRBJ2-7, with TRBD1 identical over 7 bases. J gave up 3 bases and V 1 base, and 3 bases lay outside the gene matches. The germline CDR1 and CDR2 sequences are SEHNR and FQNEAQ (reference sequence). The CDR3 is made up of 14 amino acids. In DNA, the CDR3 is TGTGCCAGCAGCTTAGGGGACAGCCTCTACGAGCAGTACTTC. Protein sequence: CASSLGDSLYEQYF.

This clone appeared a few times. The genes are TRBV6-6 and TRBJ1-5; D gene uncertain. Trimming cost V 2 bases and J 2 bases, with 10 bases left between them. In germline, CDR1 is MNHNY, CDR2 SVGAGI (reference sequence). CDR3 length equals 15 residues. The CDR3 DNA is TGTGCCAGCAGTTACGAGGGCGAAGGCAATCAGCCCCAGCATTTT. Its translation: CASSYEGEGNQPQHF.

The chain links TRBV27 to TRBJ2-5; D is possibly TRBD1 (5 bases). CDR3 length: 15 residues. Trimming pared 6 bases from V and 2 bases from J, leaving 16 bases between. Germline V lookup: CDR1 MNHEY, CDR2 SMNVEV (reference sequence). CDR3 in amino acids: CASSPNVRQQETQYF. The CDR3 DNA sequence: TGTGCCAGCAGCCCAAACGTAAGACAGCAAGAGACCCAGTACTTC.

J is TRBJ2-1 and V is TRBV27; the D gene could be TRBD1 or TRBD2 (5 bases each). The CDR3 length is 16 residues. Per the germline V gene, CDR1 is MNHEY and CDR2 is SMNVEV (reference sequence). V was pared by 3 bases and J by 2 bases, with 14 bases between. In nucleotides, the CDR3 is TGTGCCAGCAGTTTGAAAAGGGACGCCCCCTACAATGAGCAGTTCTTC. Amino acid sequence: CASSLKRDAPYNEQFF.

The rearrangement joins TRBV6-6 to TRBJ2-1; no clear D. The CDR3 sequence is 12 residues long. V was trimmed by 4 bases and J by 5 bases, leaving 6 bases between them. Germline CDR1 and CDR2: MNHNY and SVGAGI (reference sequence). The CDR3 region is CASSFDNNEQFF. The CDR3, as DNA: TGTGCCAGCAGTTTTGATAACAATGAGCAGTTCTTC.

V usage is TRBV7-9 and J usage is TRBJ2-1; TRBD1 is a possible D gene (5 bases). This CDR3 comprises 13 residues. V dropped 2 bases and J dropped 9 bases, with 11 bases sitting between them. Germline V gene sequence: CDR1 SEHNR, CDR2 FQNEAQ (reference sequence). The CDR3 reads CASSLSTGIEQFF. The CDR3 bases are TGTGCCAGCAGCTTATCCACAGGTATTGAGCAGTTCTTC.

The chain couples TRBV5-1 to TRBJ1-6; D is undetermined. From germline, CDR1 is SGHRS and CDR2 YFSETQ. CDR3 length: 13 residues. Trimming cost V 0 bases and J 9 bases, with 7 bases left between them. CDR3 residues: CASSLATGSPLHF. DNA for the CDR3: TGCGCCAGCAGCTTGGCGACGGGTTCACCCCTCCACTTT. Full variable domain (missing parts from reference TRBV5-1 and TRBJ1-6): KAGVTQTPRYLIKTRGQQVTLSCSPISGHRSVSWYQQTPGQGLQFLFEYFSETQRNKGNFPGRFSGRQFSNSRSEMNVSTLELGDSALYLCASSLATGSPLHFGNGTRLTVT.

This sequence joins TRBV7-9 and TRBJ2-2; D is unresolved. Germline values: CDR1 SEHNR, CDR2 FQNEAQ (reference sequence). CDR3 length: 12 residues. Trimming cost V 5 bases and J 0 bases, with 1 base left between them. Written as DNA, the CDR3 is TGTGCCAGCAGCACGAACACCGGGGAGCTGTTTTTT. Translation: CASSTNTGELFF.

J is TRBJ2-7 and V is TRBV5-1, with a weak D call TRBD1 (5 bases). The germline CDR1 and CDR2 sequences are SGHRS and YFSETQ. The CDR3 spans 14 residues. V lost 4 bases and J 0 bases, leaving 11 bases between the germline ends. CDR3 amino acids: CASSRTTGSYEQYF. The CDR3 nucleotides are TGCGCCAGCAGCCGGACAACTGGCTCCTACGAGCAGTACTTC.

This chain links TRBV11-2 with TRBJ2-4; D gene unclear. Germline loops: CDR1 SGHAT, CDR2 FQNNGV. V lost 6 bases, J lost 11 bases, and 14 bases lay in between. This CDR3 comprises 12 residues. The CDR3 spells CASSSTAGLQYF. The CDR3, as DNA: TGTGCCAGCAGTTCAACCGCAGGACTTCAGTACTTC.

This chain joins TRBV7-6 and TRBJ2-2; D possibly corresponds to TRBD2 (6 bases). From germline, CDR1 is SGHVS and CDR2 FNYEAQ. The CDR3 totals 16 residues. Trimming left V 5 bases short and J 7 bases short, with 20 bases between. The CDR3 DNA reads TGTGCCAGCAGCCCGGCTAGCGCCCTCCTCGGCGGGGAGCTGTTTTTT. Translation: CASSPASALLGGELFF.

The chain has TRBV10-1 and TRBJ2-3, with TRBD2 matching over 8 bases. Trimming removed 6 bases from V and 6 bases from J; junction bases left unmatched: 5. This CDR3 has 13 amino acids. Germline lookup yields CDR1 WNHNN and CDR2 SYGVQD (reference sequence). Here the CDR3 DNA reads TGCGCCAGCAGCGTGACTAGCGACGATACGCAGTATTTT. Its translation is CASSVTSDDTQYF.

This rearrangement joins TRBV5-6 to TRBJ2-2; tentatively, D is TRBD2 (6 bases). V dropped 3 bases and J dropped 6 bases, with 6 bases sitting between them. This CDR3 has 12 residues. Looked up from germline, CDR1 is SGHDT and CDR2 is YYEEEE. CDR3 DNA sequence: TGTGCCAGCAGCTCGGGGGCCGGGGAGCTGTTTTTT. Protein: CASSSGAGELFF.

The rearrangement links TRBV20-1 to TRBJ2-1; the D is unclear. The CDR3 sequence is 11 residues long. Germline V gene data show CDR1 as DFQATT and CDR2 as SNEGSKA (reference sequence). With 5 bases removed from V and 2 bases from J, the gap between germline ends came to 4 bases. For the CDR3, the DNA is TGCAGTGCTCGACCCTACAATGAGCAGTTCTTC. Translation: CSARPYNEQFF.